This TCR beta chain emerged from a study of glioma-infiltrating T cells after dendritic cell vaccination. As for the study in general: Three intradermal dendritic cell vaccine injections were given every two weeks.

Germline V gene data show CDR1 as SNHLY and CDR2 as FYNNEI. The CDR3 contains 16 residues. V lost 7 bases to trimming and J lost 1 base; unmatched junction nucleotides: 9. The table came from immunoSEQ multiplex PCR; TCRdb's copy has only in-frame clones and leaves some out. The repertoire holds 75,000 to 95,000 clones, with approximately 75% as singletons. Described time point: after dendritic cell vaccination, including at tumor progression/relapse. This receptor was identified in a human donor with glioblastoma. This sample comprised blood, obtained after dendritic cell vaccination. The rearrangement joins TRBV2 to TRBJ2-2; 7 nucleotides agree with TRBD2. The CDR3 reads CASKVGLSQNTGELFF. Here the CDR3 DNA reads TGTGCCAGCAAGGTGGGACTATCACAGAACACCGGGGAGCTGTTTTTT.